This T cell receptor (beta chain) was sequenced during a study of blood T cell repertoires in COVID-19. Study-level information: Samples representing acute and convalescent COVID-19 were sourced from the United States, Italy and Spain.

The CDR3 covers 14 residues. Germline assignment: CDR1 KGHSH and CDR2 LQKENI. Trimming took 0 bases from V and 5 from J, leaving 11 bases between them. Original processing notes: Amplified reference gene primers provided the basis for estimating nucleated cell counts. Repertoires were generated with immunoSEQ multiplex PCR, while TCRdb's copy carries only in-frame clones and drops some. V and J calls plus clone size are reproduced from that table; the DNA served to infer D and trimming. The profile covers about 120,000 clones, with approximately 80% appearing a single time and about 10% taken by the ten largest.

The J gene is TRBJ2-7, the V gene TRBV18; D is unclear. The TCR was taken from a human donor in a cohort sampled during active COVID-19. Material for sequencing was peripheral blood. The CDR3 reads CASSPPLQQNEQYF. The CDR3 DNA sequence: TGTGCCAGCTCACCACCGTTGCAACAGAACGAGCAGTACTTC.